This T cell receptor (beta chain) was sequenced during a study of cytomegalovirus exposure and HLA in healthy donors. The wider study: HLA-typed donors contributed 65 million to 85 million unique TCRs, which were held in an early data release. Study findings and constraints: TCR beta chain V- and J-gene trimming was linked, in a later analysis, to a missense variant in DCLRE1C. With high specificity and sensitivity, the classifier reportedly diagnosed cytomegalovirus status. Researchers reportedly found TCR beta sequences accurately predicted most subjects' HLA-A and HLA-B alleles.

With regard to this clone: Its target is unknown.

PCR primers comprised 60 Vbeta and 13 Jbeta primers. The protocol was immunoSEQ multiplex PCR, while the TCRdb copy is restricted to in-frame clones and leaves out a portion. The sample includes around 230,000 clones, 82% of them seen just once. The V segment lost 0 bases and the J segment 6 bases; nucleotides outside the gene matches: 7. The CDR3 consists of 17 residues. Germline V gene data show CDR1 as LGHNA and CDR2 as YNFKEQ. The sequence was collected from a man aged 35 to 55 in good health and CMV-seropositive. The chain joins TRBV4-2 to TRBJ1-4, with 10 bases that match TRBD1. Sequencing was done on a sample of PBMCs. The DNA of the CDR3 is TGTGCCAGCAGCCAAGACCAAACCGGGACAGGGGATGAAAAACTGTTTTTT. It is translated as CASSQDQTGTGDEKLFF.